These 20 T cell receptor beta chains were all obtained from the same sample, sequenced in a study of T cell repertoires in cytomegalovirus infection. These receptors lack a known antigen. TCRdb reprocessed the reads via MiXCR and lists one record per CDR3 protein. The sample lists 550,000 to 700,000 distinct CDR3 sequences; about 40% were seen once. The sequenced sample was cultured PBMCs, obtained from culture after CMV antigen stimulation. The receptors stem from a human donor in good health (CMV status not recorded). Some clones in this sample may be carry-over from other donors' samples.

The rearrangement uses TRBV20-1 and TRBJ2-3; 8 nucleotides line up with TRBD2. CDR1 is DFQATT and CDR2 is SNEGSKA in the germline V gene (reference sequence). With V trimmed by 6 bases and J by 2 bases, 10 bases remained unmatched. The CDR3 consists of 15 residues. The CDR3 region has the DNA TGCAGTGCGCCCCGGCGCGGGAGGCCCACAGATACGCAGTATTTT. Its protein is CSAPRRGRPTDTQYF.

This clonotype occurred a few times. The chain links TRBV5-1 to TRBJ1-1, with D hard to call. Trimming cost V 2 bases and J 5 bases, with 22 bases left between them. This CDR3 has 17 amino acids. CDR1 SGHRS and CDR2 YFSETQ come from the germline V gene. The CDR3 coding sequence is TGCGCCAGCAGCTTCTCATGGGCCTCCCCAGGTAGGACTGAAGCTTTCTTT. Protein product: CASSFSWASPGRTEAFF.

The V gene is TRBV7-2, the J gene TRBJ2-7; no firm D call. CDR1 and CDR2 from the germline V gene are SGHTA and FQGNSA. The V and J ends lost 1 base and 5 bases respectively, with 6 bases between them. The CDR3 runs 12 residues. The CDR3 DNA reads as TGTGCCAGCAGCTTAGGTAGAGACGAGCAGTACTTC. This gives the protein CASSLGRDEQYF.

J is TRBJ2-7 and V is TRBV11-2; D is perhaps TRBD2 (6 bases). The CDR3 runs 14 residues. From germline, CDR1 is SGHAT and CDR2 FQNNGV. V was pared by 1 base and J by 4 bases, with 11 bases between. The CDR3 is CASSLGISGYEQYF. As DNA, the CDR3 is TGTGCCAGCAGCTTAGGTATCAGCGGGTACGAGCAGTACTTC.

This sequence joins TRBV6-8 and TRBJ2-1, with a tentative D call TRBD2 (5 bases). Trimming removed 5 bases from V and 0 bases from J, with 17 bases in between. The CDR3 loop spans 17 amino acids. The germline CDR1 and CDR2 sequences are MNHGY and SAAAGT. The CDR3 region has the DNA TGTGCCAGCAGTCAGGACTCGAGGGCCAGCTCCTACAATGAGCAGTTCTTC. This gives the protein CASSQDSRASSYNEQFF.

In this sample, this clonotype turned up a few times. CDR3 in DNA: TGTGCCAGCAGTGCGGTCCTTCACGGGGAAAAACTGTTTTTT. Its protein product is CASSAVLHGEKLFF. The chain employs TRBV2 and TRBJ1-4; D gene uncertain. Trimming pared 4 bases from V and 8 bases from J, leaving 14 bases between. The length of the CDR3 is 14 residues. The V gene's germline CDR1 is SNHLY and CDR2 FYNNEI.

The chain joins TRBV7-2 to TRBJ1-1; D is unresolved. Germline V CDR1 and CDR2: SGHTA, FQGNSA. The CDR3 runs 17 residues. The ends were cut back, 5 bases at V and 1 base at J, with 20 bases in the middle. The CDR3 is CASSPHSPRVWNTEAFF. In DNA form, the CDR3 reads TGTGCCAGCAGCCCGCACTCTCCCCGGGTTTGGAACACTGAAGCTTTCTTT. Filled out from reference TRBV7-2 and TRBJ1-1, the complete variable domain reads GAGVSQSPSNKVTEKGKDVELRCDPISGHTALYWYRQSLGQGLEFLIYFQGNSAPDKSGLPSDRFSAERTGGSVSTLTIQRTQQEDSAVYLCASSPHSPRVWNTEAFFGQGTRLTVV.

The CDR3 region has the DNA TGTGCCAGCAGTTCCCGTGCAGGGAGTATGAACACTGAAGCTTTCTTT. It codes for CASSSRAGSMNTEAFF. The chain employs TRBV6-6 and TRBJ1-1; D perhaps matches TRBD1 (5 bases). CDR1 is MNHNY and CDR2 is SVGAGI in the germline V gene (reference sequence). CDR3 length: 16 residues. Trimming shortened V by 4 bases and J by 0 bases, and 15 bases separated the two germline ends.

Notes on this clonotype: Possible read error: a much larger clone is one base away. The chain couples TRBV7-8 to TRBJ1-4, with D possibly being TRBD1 (6 bases). In germline, CDR1 is SGHVS, CDR2 FQNEAQ. Between the trimmed V and J ends, which lost 2 bases and 4 bases, there was a span of 14 bases. This CDR3 has 16 amino acids. CDR3 in amino acids: CASSLYEGGCNEKLFF. The CDR3 nucleotides read TGTGCCAGCAGCTTATACGAGGGGGGGTGTAATGAAAAACTGTTTTTT.

There are a few counts of this clonotype. The V and J genes are TRBV12-3 or TRBV12-4 and TRBJ2-1, with a tentative D call TRBD2 (6 bases). The V and J ends lost 8 bases and 6 bases respectively, with 17 bases between them. The CDR3 totals 14 residues. CDR3 region: CASHPRGSVNEQFF. CDR3 in DNA: TGTGCCAGCCACCCCCGGGGGAGTGTCAATGAGCAGTTCTTC.

This clonotype was seen ten or more times. V and J are TRBV7-2 and TRBJ1-1, with D possibly TRBD1 on 6 matching bases. Deletions cut 0 bases from V and 5 bases from J, with 13 bases between. This CDR3 contains 15 residues. Germline loops: CDR1 SGHTA, CDR2 FQGNSA. In DNA, the CDR3 is TGTGCCAGCAGCTTAGCGCCAGGAAGGGGGACTGAAGCTTTCTTT. As protein: CASSLAPGRGTEAFF.

The rearrangement links TRBV4-1 to TRBJ2-5, with D uncertain. The germline V gene has CDR1 MGHRA and CDR2 YSYEKL. The CDR3 is made up of 13 amino acids. V lost 1 base and J 5 bases, leaving 8 bases between the germline ends. This chain's CDR3 is CASSQVWRETQYF. The CDR3 region has the DNA TGCGCCAGCAGCCAAGTTTGGCGGGAGACCCAGTACTTC.

The rearrangement uses TRBV19 and TRBJ1-3; 8 positions match TRBD1. Germline-derived CDR1 and CDR2 are LNHDA and SQIVND (reference sequence). The CDR3 is made up of 14 amino acids. The V gene end was trimmed by 7 bases and the J gene end by 5 bases; junction bases not matched to a gene: 7. The CDR3 DNA is TGTGCCAGTACCCTGACAGGGGCGAGAAACACCATATATTTT. The encoded protein is CASTLTGARNTIYF.

This clonotype has at least ten counts. The chain uses TRBV7-6 and TRBJ2-7; weak D call: TRBD1 (5 bases). Per germline, CDR1 SGHVS and CDR2 FNYEAQ. The CDR3 is 17 residues long. V lost 1 base, J lost 4 bases, and 20 bases lay in between. CDR3 nucleotide sequence: TGTGCCAGCAGCTTAGGGTCCCCGCAGGGAATGCGGTACGAGCAGTACTTC. Protein product: CASSLGSPQGMRYEQYF. The variable domain in full, with the rest retrieved from reference TRBV7-6 and TRBJ2-7, is GAGVSQSPRYKVTKRGQDVALRCDPISGHVSLYWYRQALGQGPEFLTYFNYEAQQDKSGLPNDRFSAERPEGSISTLTIQRTEQRDSAMYRCASSLGSPQGMRYEQYFGPGTRLTVT.

V usage is TRBV6-6 and J usage is TRBJ2-1; no clear D gene. The CDR3 spans 14 residues. Germline V gene sequence: CDR1 MNHNY, CDR2 SVGAGI (reference sequence). V lost 8 bases, J lost 0 bases, and 11 bases lay in between. Here the CDR3 DNA reads TGTGCCAGCCACTTTGACGGCTCCTACAATGAGCAGTTCTTC. Translated: CASHFDGSYNEQFF.

This clonotype was observed a single time. One end of the junction fails to match germline, which may point to a read error. The J gene is TRBJ2-1, the V gene TRBV7-2, with 10 bases aligning to TRBD2. This CDR3 has 15 residues. From germline, CDR1 is SGHTA and CDR2 FQGNSA. The CDR3 spells CPSSPGLAVYNEQFF. CDR3 DNA: TGTCCCAGCAGTCCCGGACTAGCGGTTTACAATGAGCAGTTCTTC.

There are a few counts of this clonotype. V and J are TRBV7-2 and TRBJ1-2; D uncertain. V lost 1 base to trimming and J lost 0 bases, with 6 bases between them. Looked up from germline, CDR1 is SGHTA and CDR2 is FQGNSA. This CDR3 has 14 residues. CDR3 sequence (DNA): TGTGCCAGCAGCTTAGTACGCTCTAACTATGGCTACACCTTC. Translation gives CASSLVRSNYGYTF.

This clonotype was found a few times. The J gene is TRBJ2-5, the V gene TRBV7-8; D might be TRBD2 (6 bases). The CDR3 runs 13 residues. The V end lost 7 bases, the J end lost 4 bases, and 13 bases lay between the germline ends. Germline CDR1 SGHVS, CDR2 FQNEAQ. DNA for the CDR3: TGTGCCAGCACCCTGGGACTGCGAGAGACCCAGTACTTC. Amino acids: CASTLGLRETQYF.

V usage is TRBV28 and J usage is TRBJ2-5; TRBD2 is a possible D gene (6 bases). V shed 6 bases and J shed 10 bases, with 15 bases lying between them. The germline gives CDR1 MDHEN, CDR2 SYDVKM. CDR3 size: 12 residues. The CDR3 loop is CASSERRRDQYF. The CDR3 DNA is TGTGCCAGCAGCGAGCGGAGGAGGGACCAGTACTTC.

The V and J genes are TRBV10-3 and TRBJ1-5; no reliable D call. Per the germline V gene, CDR1 is ENHRY and CDR2 is SYGVKD. The V gene lost 2 bases and the J gene lost 3 bases, with 11 bases spanning the gap. This CDR3 is 15 amino acids long. The CDR3 DNA follows: TGTGCCATCAGTGAGATCCGGGGAGACAATCAGCCCCAGCATTTT. Encoded protein: CAISEIRGDNQPQHF.